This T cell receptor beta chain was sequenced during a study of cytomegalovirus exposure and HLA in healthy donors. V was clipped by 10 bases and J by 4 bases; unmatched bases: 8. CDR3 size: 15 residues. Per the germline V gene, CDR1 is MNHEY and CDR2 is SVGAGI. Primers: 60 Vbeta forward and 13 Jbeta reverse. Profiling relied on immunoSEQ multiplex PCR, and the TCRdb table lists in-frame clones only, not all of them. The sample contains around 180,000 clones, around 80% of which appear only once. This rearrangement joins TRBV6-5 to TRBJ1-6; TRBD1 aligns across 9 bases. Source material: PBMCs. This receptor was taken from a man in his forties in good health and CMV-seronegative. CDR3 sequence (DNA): TGTGCCAACCCGGGACAGGGACTATATAATTCACCCCTCCACTTT. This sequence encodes CANPGQGLYNSPLHF.